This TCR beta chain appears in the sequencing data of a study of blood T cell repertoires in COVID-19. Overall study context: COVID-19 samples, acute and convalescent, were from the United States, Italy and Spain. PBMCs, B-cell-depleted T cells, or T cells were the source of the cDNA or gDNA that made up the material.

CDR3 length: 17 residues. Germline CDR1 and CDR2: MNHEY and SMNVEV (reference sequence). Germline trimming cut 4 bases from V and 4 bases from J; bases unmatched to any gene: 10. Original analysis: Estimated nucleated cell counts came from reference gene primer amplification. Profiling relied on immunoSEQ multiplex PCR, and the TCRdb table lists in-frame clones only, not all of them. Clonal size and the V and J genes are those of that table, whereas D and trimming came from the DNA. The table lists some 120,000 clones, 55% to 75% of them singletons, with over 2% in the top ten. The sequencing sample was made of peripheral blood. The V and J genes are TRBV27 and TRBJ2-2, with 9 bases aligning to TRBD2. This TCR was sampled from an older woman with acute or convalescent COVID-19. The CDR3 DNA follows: TGTGCCAGCAGTTCCCTCATAGCGGGAGCGGGCACCGGGGAGCTGTTTTTT. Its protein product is CASSSLIAGAGTGELFF.